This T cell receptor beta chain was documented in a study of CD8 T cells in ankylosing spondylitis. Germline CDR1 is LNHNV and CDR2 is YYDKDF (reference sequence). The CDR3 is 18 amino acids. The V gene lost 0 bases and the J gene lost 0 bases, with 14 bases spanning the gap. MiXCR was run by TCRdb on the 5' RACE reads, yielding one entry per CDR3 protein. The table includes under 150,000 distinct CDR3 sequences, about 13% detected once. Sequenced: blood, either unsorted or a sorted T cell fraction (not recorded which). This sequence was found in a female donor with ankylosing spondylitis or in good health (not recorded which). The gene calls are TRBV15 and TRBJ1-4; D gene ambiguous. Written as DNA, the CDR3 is TGTGCCACCAGCAGAGATCTGATCCAGCCCGCAACTAATGAAAAACTGTTTTTT. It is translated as CATSRDLIQPATNEKLFF.